Here is one TCR beta chain with its context. The CDR3 loop spans 14 amino acids. V was cut by 0 bases and J by 3 bases, with 8 bases left in between. Germline CDR1 reads MGHRA; CDR2 reads YSYEKL. This specimen comes from a study of shared clonotypes between healthy human individuals. For every subset, genomic DNA was evenly distributed across several immunoSEQ plates. The repertoire was sequenced with immunoSEQ multiplex PCR; TCRdb's copy has only in-frame clones and lacks some. There are roughly 2.2 million clones in the sample; about 92% occur only once, and 0.39% lies in the top ten. Sequencing was done on a sample of naive CD4+ T cells from PBMCs. As for subset: CD45RA+ positively selected. V gene TRBV4-1 combines with J gene TRBJ1-2; D ambiguous. This receptor was taken from a man between 18 and 35 years old in good health. Some clones in this sample may be carry-over from other donors' samples. CDR3 sequence: CASSQDLRDYGYTF. As DNA, the CDR3 is TGCGCCAGCAGCCAAGACTTAAGGGACTATGGCTACACCTTC.